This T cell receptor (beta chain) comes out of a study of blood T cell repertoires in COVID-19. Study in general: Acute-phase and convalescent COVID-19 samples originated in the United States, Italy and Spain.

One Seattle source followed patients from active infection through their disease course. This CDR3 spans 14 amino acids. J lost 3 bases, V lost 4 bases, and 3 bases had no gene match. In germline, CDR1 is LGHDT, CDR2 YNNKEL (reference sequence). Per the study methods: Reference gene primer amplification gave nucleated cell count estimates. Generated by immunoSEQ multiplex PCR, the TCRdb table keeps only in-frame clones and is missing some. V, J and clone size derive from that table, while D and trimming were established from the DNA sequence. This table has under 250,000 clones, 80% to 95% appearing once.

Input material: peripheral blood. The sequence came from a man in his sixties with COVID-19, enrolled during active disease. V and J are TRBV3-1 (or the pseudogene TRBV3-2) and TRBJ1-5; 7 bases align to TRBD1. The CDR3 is CASSPGQFNQPQHF. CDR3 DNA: TGTGCCAGCAGCCCGGGACAGTTCAATCAGCCCCAGCATTTT.